This passage covers 30 T cell receptor beta chains from one sample sequenced in a study of response to subunit inactivated influenza vaccine. TCRdb recomputed calls from the RT-PCR reads with MiXCR, one row per CDR3 protein. The data show around 520,000 distinct CDR3 sequences, with approximately 12% seen just once and roughly a tenth held by the top ten. This specimen was PBMCs from blood, taken on the day of vaccination. The source is a man in his fifties or sixties who received an inactivated influenza vaccine.

The V and J genes are TRBV6-2 or TRBV6-3 and TRBJ2-6; unclear D gene. Germline CDR1 is MNHEY and CDR2 is SVGEGT. The CDR3 covers 17 residues. The ends were cut back, 6 bases at V and 3 bases at J, with 18 bases in the middle. DNA for the CDR3: TGTGCCAGCAGGGAGTCCGAGTGGCGACTTGGGGCCAACGTCCTGACTTTC. Protein sequence: CASRESEWRLGANVLTF.

This clonotype was seen a few times. The J gene is TRBJ2-6, the V gene TRBV7-3; the D gene is possibly TRBD1 (6 bases). This CDR3 region has 17 residues. Germline V gives CDR1 SGHTA, CDR2 FQGTGA. Trimming pared 0 bases from V and 0 bases from J, leaving 9 bases between. CDR3 region: CASSLTGAGSGANVLTF. The CDR3 DNA sequence: TGTGCCAGCAGCTTAACGGGGGCGGGCTCTGGGGCCAACGTCCTGACTTTC.

This clonotype was counted at least ten times. This rearrangement joins TRBV10-2 to TRBJ2-1; 15 nucleotides agree with TRBD2. There are 16 residues in the CDR3. V dropped 7 bases and J dropped 9; count of bases not matched to a gene: 10. Per the germline V gene, CDR1 is WSHSY and CDR2 is SAAADI. CDR3 DNA: TGCGCCAGCACCTCCGGACTAGCGGGGGGGCCAGGTGAGCAGTTCTTC. Amino acid sequence: CASTSGLAGGPGEQFF.

CDR3 nucleotide sequence: TGCGCCAGCAGCCAAGATTTGAACAGACTCTACGAGCAGTACTTC. Protein product: CASSQDLNRLYEQYF. The chain couples TRBV4-3 to TRBJ2-7; no definite D call. Germline CDR1 and CDR2: LGHNA and YSLEER. The CDR3 covers 15 residues. With 0 bases removed from V and 3 bases from J, the gap between germline ends came to 12 bases.

This clonotype came up many times. The rearrangement joins TRBV4-2 to TRBJ2-1; TRBD2 might be the D (5 bases). Germline V gene lookup returns CDR1 LGHNA and CDR2 YNFKEQ. The germline V and J ends were trimmed by 8 bases and 5 bases, with 13 bases remaining between them. The length of the CDR3 is 13 residues. CDR3 region: CASAVALDNEQFF. In nucleotides, the CDR3 is TGTGCCAGCGCGGTAGCGCTAGACAATGAGCAGTTCTTC.

This clonotype appeared many times. The chain joins TRBV11-1 to TRBJ2-7, with 8 bases fitting TRBD1. The CDR3 runs 14 residues. Germline V gene lookup returns CDR1 SGHAT and CDR2 FQDESV (reference sequence). Unmatched junction bases numbered 5, after V lost 1 base and J lost 6 bases. In DNA form, the CDR3 reads TGTGCCAGCAGCTTAGTTGGGACAGGTTTCGAGCAGTACTTC. Translation gives CASSLVGTGFEQYF.

This chain connects TRBV7-2 to TRBJ2-5; D is uncertain. With 6 bases removed from V and 1 base from J, the gap between germline ends came to 12 bases. The CDR3 covers 14 residues. CDR1 and CDR2 from the germline V gene are SGHTA and FQGNSA. The CDR3 is CASRLGSGQETQYF. CDR3 DNA sequence: TGTGCCAGCAGACTTGGTTCGGGCCAAGAGACCCAGTACTTC.

The chain links TRBV5-1 to TRBJ2-5; D is uncertain. CDR3 length: 12 amino acids. With 0 bases removed from V and 5 bases from J, the gap between germline ends came to 5 bases. Per the germline V gene, CDR1 is SGHRS and CDR2 is YFSETQ. DNA of the CDR3: TGCGCCAGCAGCTTGGAGGATGAGACCCAGTACTTC. Amino acid sequence: CASSLEDETQYF.

The rearrangement uses TRBV4-3 and TRBJ1-5; D is undetermined. The V end was cut by 3 bases, the J end by 3 bases, with 6 bases between. The germline CDR1 and CDR2 sequences are LGHNA and YSLEER. This CDR3 comprises 13 residues. CDR3 nucleotide sequence: TGCGCCAGCAGCCAGACCTCCAATCAGCCCCAGCATTTT. It codes for CASSQTSNQPQHF.

This clonotype was recorded many times. The V call is TRBV12-3 or TRBV12-4, the J call TRBJ1-6; D remains ambiguous. Trimming left V 1 base short and J 5 bases short, with 6 bases between. CDR3 length: 14 residues. The CDR3 DNA follows: TGTGCCAGCAGTTTAGGCAGCAATAATTCACCCCTCCACTTT. Translating it yields CASSLGSNNSPLHF.

This clonotype was recorded a few times. The rearrangement joins TRBV12-3 or TRBV12-4 to TRBJ1-3; maybe TRBD1 (6 bases). The CDR3 runs to 16 residues. Trimming pared 5 bases from V and 0 bases from J, leaving 14 bases between. The CDR3 region is CASSLTRTVSGNTIYF. The CDR3 DNA follows: TGTGCCAGCAGTCTTACTCGGACAGTCTCTGGAAACACCATATATTTT.

This clonotype was seen a handful of times. The genes are TRBV20-1 and TRBJ2-7; no definite D call. Germline V gene sequence: CDR1 DFQATT, CDR2 SNEGSKA (reference sequence). The CDR3 totals 13 residues. V lost 1 base to trimming and J lost 0 bases, with 7 bases between them. CDR3 bases: TGCAGTGCTAGAGTTCGAGGCTCCTACGAGCAGTACTTC. Protein sequence: CSARVRGSYEQYF.

This clonotype was observed many times. The chain carries TRBV24-1 and TRBJ2-2; D is unclear. The CDR3 covers 14 residues. The V end lost 5 bases, the J end lost 0 bases, and 6 bases lay between the germline ends. CDR1 is KGHDR, CDR2 SFDVKD, per germline. In nucleotides, the CDR3 is TGTGCCACCAGTGTAGGTCCGAACACCGGGGAGCTGTTTTTT. Translation gives CATSVGPNTGELFF.

This clonotype has a handful of counts. The rearrangement uses TRBV11-1 and TRBJ2-7; D gene unclear. This CDR3 has 15 residues. Trimming left V 1 base short and J 4 bases short, with 14 bases between. Germline loops: CDR1 SGHAT, CDR2 FQDESV (reference sequence). The CDR3 DNA is TGTGCCAGCAGCTTAGAGTCCAGTCAGACATACGAGCAGTACTTC. It is translated as CASSLESSQTYEQYF.

This clonotype was counted many times. The chain joins TRBV4-3 to TRBJ2-7; maybe TRBD1 (6 bases). Trimming shortened V by 0 bases and J by 0 bases, and 12 bases separated the two germline ends. The CDR3 runs to 16 residues. The germline V gene encodes CDR1 LGHNA and CDR2 YSLEER. CDR3 nucleotide sequence: TGCGCCAGCAGCCAAGAGGCGCAGGGGTACTCCTACGAGCAGTACTTC. Its translation is CASSQEAQGYSYEQYF.

This clonotype was recorded once. This sequence joins TRBV5-4 and TRBJ1-4; D might be TRBD1 (6 bases). Trimming pared 0 bases from V and 10 bases from J, leaving 10 bases between. Germline V gene data show CDR1 as SGHNT and CDR2 as YYREEE (reference sequence). This CDR3 region has 13 residues. The CDR3 region is CASSLAGEGKLFF. The DNA for the CDR3 is TGTGCCAGCAGCTTGGCAGGGGAGGGAAAACTGTTTTTT.

This clonotype was counted at least ten times. The genes are TRBV7-9 and TRBJ2-7; no reliable D call. From germline, CDR1 is SEHNR and CDR2 FQNEAQ (reference sequence). The CDR3 is made up of 13 amino acids. The ends were cut back, 5 bases at V and 2 bases at J, with 10 bases in the middle. The CDR3: CASSPRLAYEQYF. The DNA of the CDR3 is TGTGCCAGCAGCCCACGATTAGCCTACGAGCAGTACTTC.

DNA of the CDR3: TGTGCCAGCAGGACCGGGCCGTCGATCTACGAGCAGTACTTC. Translated, it gives CASRTGPSIYEQYF. This chain uses TRBV12-3 or TRBV12-4 with TRBJ2-7; D remains ambiguous. The germline V and J ends were trimmed by 6 bases and 3 bases, with 15 bases remaining between them. CDR3 length equals 14 residues.

The gene calls are TRBV3-1 and TRBJ1-1; a weak D match, TRBD1 (6 bases). The CDR3 covers 14 residues. The V gene's germline CDR1 is LGHDT and CDR2 YNNKEL (reference sequence). The germline V and J ends were trimmed by 1 base and 5 bases, with 11 bases remaining between them. DNA of the CDR3: TGTGCCAGCAGCCAAGTAGGGGGTACAACTGAAGCTTTCTTT. This translates into CASSQVGGTTEAFF. The full variable domain, in which reference TRBV3-1 and TRBJ1-1 provide the parts outside the CDR3, is DTAVSQTPKYLVTQMGNDKSIKCEQNLGHDTMYWYKQDSKKFLKIMFSYNNKELIINETVPNRFSPKSPDKAHLNLHINSLELGDSAVYFCASSQVGGTTEAFFGQGTRLTVV.

The chain is built from TRBV12-3 or TRBV12-4 and TRBJ2-2; a possible D gene is TRBD2 (6 bases). Trimming took off 5 bases at V and 3 bases at J, with 13 bases between the two ends. CDR3 size: 15 residues. The CDR3 DNA is TGTGCCAGCAGTCCCGAGACTAGTTACACCGGGGAGCTGTTTTTT. This gives the protein CASSPETSYTGELFF.

There are a few counts of this clonotype. The V and J genes are TRBV7-9 and TRBJ2-3; possible D gene TRBD2, 5 bases. The V gene's germline CDR1 is SEHNR and CDR2 FQNEAQ (reference sequence). V was clipped by 5 bases and J by 6 bases, with 12 bases between them. The CDR3 is 13 amino acids. CDR3 region: CASSPRRGDTQYF. CDR3 in DNA: TGTGCCAGCAGCCCCCGGCGAGGGGATACGCAGTATTTT.

There are a few counts of this clonotype. The chain is built from TRBV20-1 and TRBJ1-2, with unresolved D. V shed 3 bases and J shed 5 bases, with 13 bases lying between them. The CDR3 contains 13 residues. CDR1 DFQATT and CDR2 SNEGSKA come from the germline V gene (reference sequence). The CDR3, as DNA: TGCAGTGCTAGTCTTGAAGGCGGGTATGGCTACACCTTC. Protein product: CSASLEGGYGYTF.

In its sample, this clonotype was seen many times. This chain joins TRBV7-9 and TRBJ2-1; D possibly corresponds to TRBD1 (5 bases). Per germline, CDR1 SEHNR and CDR2 FQNEAQ (reference sequence). There are 15 residues in the CDR3. The germline V and J ends were trimmed by 0 bases and 4 bases, with 10 bases remaining between them. CDR3 protein: CASSLATPGYNEQFF. CDR3 nucleotides: TGTGCCAGCAGCTTAGCGACACCAGGGTACAATGAGCAGTTCTTC.

The chain has TRBV20-1 and TRBJ2-4; D unresolved. Germline V CDR1 and CDR2: DFQATT, SNEGSKA (reference sequence). CDR3 size: 17 residues. Trimming took 3 bases from V and 0 from J, leaving 18 bases between them. The CDR3 loop is CSASPFRPTLAKNIQYF. CDR3 sequence (DNA): TGCAGTGCTAGCCCCTTTCGGCCAACCTTAGCCAAAAACATTCAGTACTTC.

The chain joins TRBV20-1 to TRBJ1-6; D ambiguous. Trimming removed 3 bases at V and 8 bases at J, with 11 bases between. CDR1 and CDR2 from the germline V gene are DFQATT and SNEGSKA (reference sequence). The CDR3 contains 13 residues. CDR3: CSARGRADSPLHF. CDR3 sequence (DNA): TGCAGTGCTAGGGGGAGGGCGGATTCACCCCTCCACTTT.

This clonotype was observed many times. V gene TRBV5-1 combines with J gene TRBJ2-1, with 12 bases lining up with TRBD2. The CDR3 has 16 amino acids. Germline V gives CDR1 SGHRS, CDR2 YFSETQ. Unmatched junction bases numbered 3, after V lost 5 bases and J lost 0 bases. CDR3 amino acids: CASRPTSGSSYNEQFF. CDR3 sequence (DNA): TGCGCCAGCAGGCCGACTAGCGGGAGCTCCTACAATGAGCAGTTCTTC.

The rearrangement links TRBV15 to TRBJ2-1; D could derive from TRBD1 or TRBD2 (5 bases each). CDR1 and CDR2 from the germline V gene are LNHNV and YYDKDF (reference sequence). Trimming left V 1 base short and J 8 bases short, with 15 bases between. This CDR3 is 15 amino acids long. The CDR3 reads CATSRARGGWYEQFF. CDR3 sequence (DNA): TGTGCCACCAGCAGAGCACGGGGCGGTTGGTATGAGCAGTTCTTC.

The chain links TRBV19 to TRBJ1-1; 8 bases map to TRBD1. Looked up from germline, CDR1 is LNHDA and CDR2 is SQIVND (reference sequence). CDR3 length equals 16 residues. V lost 1 base to trimming and J lost 4 bases; unmatched junction nucleotides: 8. The CDR3 region has the DNA TGTGCCAGTAGTATAGGCGGTTTGACAGGGGTCACTGAAGCTTTCTTT. It translates to CASSIGGLTGVTEAFF.

This clonotype was seen only a few times. The rearrangement joins TRBV7-8 to TRBJ2-3; perhaps TRBD2 as D (6 bases). CDR1 SGHVS and CDR2 FQNEAQ come from the germline V gene. V shed 5 bases and J shed 6 bases, with 21 bases lying between them. This CDR3 has 16 residues. The CDR3 protein is CASSQTSASEADTQYF. DNA for the CDR3: TGTGCCAGCAGCCAGACGTCGGCTAGCGAGGCTGATACGCAGTATTTT.

This clonotype was detected a few times. The V gene is TRBV15, the J gene TRBJ2-7, with TRBD1 matching over 8 bases. This CDR3 comprises 15 residues. Trimming at V came to 3 bases and at J to 5 bases, leaving 9 bases not matched to a gene. Germline V gene data show CDR1 as LNHNV and CDR2 as YYDKDF (reference sequence). CDR3 loop: CATSRRTGNVNEQYF. Written as DNA, the CDR3 is TGTGCCACCAGCAGGAGGACAGGGAATGTCAACGAGCAGTACTTC.